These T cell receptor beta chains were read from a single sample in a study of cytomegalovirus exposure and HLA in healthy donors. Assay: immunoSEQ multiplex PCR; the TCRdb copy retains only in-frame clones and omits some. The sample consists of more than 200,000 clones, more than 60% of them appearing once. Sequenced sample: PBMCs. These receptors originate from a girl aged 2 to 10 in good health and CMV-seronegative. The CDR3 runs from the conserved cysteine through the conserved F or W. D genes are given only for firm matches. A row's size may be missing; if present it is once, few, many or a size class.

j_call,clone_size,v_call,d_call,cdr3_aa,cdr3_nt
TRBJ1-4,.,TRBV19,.,CASTDGGTWSEKLFF,TGTGCCAGTACCGACGGAGGGACTTGGAGTGAAAAACTGTTTTTT
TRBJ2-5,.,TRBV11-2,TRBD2,CASSGLADQETQYF,TGTGCCAGCAGCGGACTAGCGGACCAAGAGACCCAGTACTTC
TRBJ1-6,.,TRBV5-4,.,CASSLDRRDSSPLHF,TGTGCCAGCAGCCTCGACAGGAGAGACAGTTCACCCCTCCACTTT
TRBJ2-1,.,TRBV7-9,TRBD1,CASSFHWDSYNEQFF,TGTGCCAGCAGCTTCCACTGGGACAGCTACAATGAGCAGTTCTTC
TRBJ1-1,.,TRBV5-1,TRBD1,CASSLRTGMNTEAFF,TGCGCCAGCAGCTTGCGGACAGGCATGAACACTGAAGCTTTCTTT
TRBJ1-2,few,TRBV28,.,CATEKGSYGYTF,TGTGCCACCGAGAAGGGGTCCTATGGCTACACCTTC
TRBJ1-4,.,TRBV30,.,CAWRALTAPPGEGLFF,TGTGCCTGGAGAGCACTAACAGCGCCACCGGGGGAGGGACTGTTTTTT
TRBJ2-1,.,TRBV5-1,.,CASSFGPGTYNEQFF,TGCGCCAGCAGCTTCGGTCCAGGGACATACAATGAGCAGTTCTTC
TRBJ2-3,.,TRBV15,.,CATSRDRTARFDTQYF,TGTGCCACCAGCAGAGATAGGACAGCTAGGTTTGATACGCAGTATTTT
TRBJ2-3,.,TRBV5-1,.,CASAFDRTPRDTQYF,TGCGCCAGCGCTTTCGACAGGACCCCAAGGGATACGCAGTATTTT
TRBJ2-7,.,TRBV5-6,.,CASSLYSLNYEQYF,TGTGCCAGCAGCTTATACAGTTTAAACTACGAGCAGTACTTC
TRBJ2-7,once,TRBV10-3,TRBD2,CAIGAGGYEQYF,TGTGCCATCGGGGCGGGGGGGTACGAGCAGTACTTC
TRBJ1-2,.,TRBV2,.,CASSEATAGPSYGYTF,TGTGCCAGCAGTGAAGCGACGGCAGGCCCTTCCTATGGCTACACCTTC
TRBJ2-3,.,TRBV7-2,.,CASTHVEGFNPTDTQYF,TGTGCCAGCACCCATGTGGAGGGATTCAACCCCACAGATACGCAGTATTTT
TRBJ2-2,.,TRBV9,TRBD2,CASSGGAGGRNGELFF,TGTGCCAGCAGCGGGGGAGCGGGAGGGCGGAACGGGGAGCTGTTTTTT
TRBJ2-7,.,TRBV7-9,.,CASSRDSAYEQYF,TGTGCCAGCAGCCGGGACTCCGCCTACGAGCAGTACTTC
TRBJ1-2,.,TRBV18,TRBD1,CASSLGTGGAGNYGYTF,TGTGCCAGCTCACTCGGGACAGGGGGCGCAGGGAACTATGGCTACACCTTC
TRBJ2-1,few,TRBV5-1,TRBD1,CASSSGTAGPNEQFF,TGCGCCAGCAGCTCCGGGACAGCCGGACCTAATGAGCAGTTCTTC
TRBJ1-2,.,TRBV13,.,CASSLASPSASF,TGTGCCAGCAGCTTAGCCAGCCCGAGCGCTAGCTTC
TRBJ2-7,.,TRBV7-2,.,CASSLGGGGAGEQYF,TGTGCCAGCAGCTTAGGAGGTGGGGGGGCCGGGGAGCAGTACTTC
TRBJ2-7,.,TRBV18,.,CASSPVPLGDYEQYF,TGTGCCAGCTCACCAGTACCCCTAGGGGACTACGAGCAGTACTTC
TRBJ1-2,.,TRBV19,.,CASTKKGQVPYNYTF,TGTGCCAGTACCAAAAAGGGGCAGGTCCCATATAACTACACCTTC
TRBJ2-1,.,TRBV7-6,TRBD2,CASSLLGTSGSYNEQFF,TGTGCCAGCAGCTTACTAGGGACTAGCGGGAGTTACAATGAGCAGTTCTTC
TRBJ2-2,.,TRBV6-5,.,CASSYGENTGELFF,TGTGCCAGCAGTTATGGAGAGAACACCGGGGAGCTGTTTTTT
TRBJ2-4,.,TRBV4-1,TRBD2,CASSQGGLISGGTILAKNIQYF,TGCGCCAGCAGCCAAGGGGGTCTGATAAGCGGGGGAACTATACTAGCCAAAAACATTCAGTACTTC
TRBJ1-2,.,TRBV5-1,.,CASSLATRQRPTSYGYTF,TGCGCCAGCAGCTTGGCGACCCGACAGCGGCCGACTAGCTATGGCTACACCTTC
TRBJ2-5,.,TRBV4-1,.,CASSPIGARQETQYF,TGCGCCAGCAGCCCCATTGGCGCCAGGCAAGAGACCCAGTACTTC
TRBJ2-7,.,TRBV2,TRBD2,CASSEAGGIGLVYEQYF,TGTGCCAGCAGTGAAGCGGGGGGGATAGGACTCGTCTACGAGCAGTACTTC
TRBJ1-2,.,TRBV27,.,CASSFNGVSYGYTF,TGTGCCAGCAGTTTCAACGGAGTCAGCTATGGCTACACCTTC
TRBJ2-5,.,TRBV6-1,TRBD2,CASSESGVGTQYF,TGTGCCAGCAGCGAGAGCGGGGTCGGGACCCAGTACTTC
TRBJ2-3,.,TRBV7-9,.,CASSLDGVPSTDTQYF,TGTGCCAGCAGCTTAGACGGGGTACCGAGCACAGATACGCAGTATTTT
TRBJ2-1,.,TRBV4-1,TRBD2,CASSPLAGVLRRIYNEQFF,TGCGCCAGCAGCCCGCTAGCGGGAGTCCTACGAAGGATTTACAATGAGCAGTTCTTC
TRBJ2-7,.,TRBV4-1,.,CASSQLDGAYEQYF,TGCGCCAGCAGCCAATTGGACGGGGCCTACGAGCAGTACTTC
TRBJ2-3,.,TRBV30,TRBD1,CAWEAGGFTVDTQYF,TGTGCCTGGGAAGCAGGGGGCTTTACGGTAGATACGCAGTATTTT
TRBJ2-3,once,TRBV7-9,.,CASSPTSTDTQYF,TGTGCCAGCAGCCCAACTAGCACAGATACGCAGTATTTT
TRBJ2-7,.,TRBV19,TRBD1,CASSINQGAYEQYF,TGTGCCAGTAGTATAAATCAGGGGGCCTACGAGCAGTACTTC
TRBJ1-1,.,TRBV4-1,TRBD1,CASSLDRVGNTEAFF,TGCGCCAGCAGCCTCGACAGGGTGGGGAACACTGAAGCTTTCTTT
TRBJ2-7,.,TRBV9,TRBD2,CASSVGTSGGHEQYF,TGTGCCAGCAGCGTTGGGACTAGCGGGGGCCACGAGCAGTACTTC
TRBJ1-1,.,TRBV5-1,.,CASSLGPLTEAFF,TGCGCCAGCAGCTTGGGGCCTCTCACTGAAGCTTTCTTT
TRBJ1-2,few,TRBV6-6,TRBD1,CASSYLGQGGYTF,TGTGCCAGCAGTTACTTGGGACAGGGCGGCTACACCTTC
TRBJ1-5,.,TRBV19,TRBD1,CASSLTGTGNQPQHF,TGTGCCAGTAGTCTCACCGGGACAGGGAATCAGCCCCAGCATTTT
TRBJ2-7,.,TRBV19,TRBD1,CASSGNDRVEYEQYF,TGTGCCAGTAGCGGGAACGACAGGGTCGAGTACGAGCAGTACTTC